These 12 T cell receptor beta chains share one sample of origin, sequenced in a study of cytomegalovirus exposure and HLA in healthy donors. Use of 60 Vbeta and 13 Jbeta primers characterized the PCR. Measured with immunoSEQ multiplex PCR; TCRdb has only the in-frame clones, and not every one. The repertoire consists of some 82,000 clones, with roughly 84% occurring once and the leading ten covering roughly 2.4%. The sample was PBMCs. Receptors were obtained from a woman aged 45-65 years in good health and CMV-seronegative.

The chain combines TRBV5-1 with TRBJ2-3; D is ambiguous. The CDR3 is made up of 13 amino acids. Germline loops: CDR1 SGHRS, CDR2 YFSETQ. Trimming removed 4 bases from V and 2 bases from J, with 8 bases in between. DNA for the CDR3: TGCGCCAGCAGCCCGACACCCACAGATACGCAGTATTTT. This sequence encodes CASSPTPTDTQYF. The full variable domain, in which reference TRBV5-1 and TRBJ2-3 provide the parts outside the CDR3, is KAGVTQTPRYLIKTRGQQVTLSCSPISGHRSVSWYQQTPGQGLQFLFEYFSETQRNKGNFPGRFSGRQFSNSRSEMNVSTLELGDSALYLCASSPTPTDTQYFGPGTRLTVL.

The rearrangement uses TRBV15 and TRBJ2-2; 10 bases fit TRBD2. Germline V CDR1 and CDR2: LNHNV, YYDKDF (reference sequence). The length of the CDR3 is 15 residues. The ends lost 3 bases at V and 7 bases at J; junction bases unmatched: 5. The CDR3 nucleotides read TGTGCCACCAGCAGGGCTAGCGGGAGTAACGGGGAGCTGTTTTTT. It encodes CATSRASGSNGELFF.

CDR3 sequence: CASSYSITAGSYGYTF. The DNA of the CDR3 is TGTGCCAGCAGTTACTCGATAACGGCAGGATCTTATGGCTACACCTTC. The chain has TRBV6-6 and TRBJ1-2; no clear D gene. Germline assignment: CDR1 MNHNY and CDR2 SVGAGI (reference sequence). With 0 bases removed from V and 5 bases from J, the gap between germline ends came to 16 bases. The CDR3 extends over 16 amino acids.

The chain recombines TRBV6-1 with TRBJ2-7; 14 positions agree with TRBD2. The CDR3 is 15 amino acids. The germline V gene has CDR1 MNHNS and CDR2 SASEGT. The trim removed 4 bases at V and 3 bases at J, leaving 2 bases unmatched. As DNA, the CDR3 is TGTGCCAGCAGTGTCGGACTAGCGGGAGGCTACGAGCAGTACTTC. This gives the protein CASSVGLAGGYEQYF.

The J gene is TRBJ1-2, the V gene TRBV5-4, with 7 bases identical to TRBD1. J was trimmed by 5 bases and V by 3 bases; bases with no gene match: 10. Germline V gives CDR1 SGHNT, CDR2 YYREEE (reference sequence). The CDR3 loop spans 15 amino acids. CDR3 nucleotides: TGTGCCAGCAGCTCACCGACAGGGATGCGGTATGGCTACACCTTC. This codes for CASSSPTGMRYGYTF.

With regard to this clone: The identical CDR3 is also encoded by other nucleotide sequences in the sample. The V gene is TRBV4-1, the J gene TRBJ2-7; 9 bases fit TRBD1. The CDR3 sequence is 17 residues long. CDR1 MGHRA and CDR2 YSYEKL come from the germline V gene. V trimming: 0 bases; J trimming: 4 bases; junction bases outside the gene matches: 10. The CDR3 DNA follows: TGCGCCAGCAGCCAAGATACGGGACAGGGAAACCGTTACGAGCAGTACTTC. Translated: CASSQDTGQGNRYEQYF.

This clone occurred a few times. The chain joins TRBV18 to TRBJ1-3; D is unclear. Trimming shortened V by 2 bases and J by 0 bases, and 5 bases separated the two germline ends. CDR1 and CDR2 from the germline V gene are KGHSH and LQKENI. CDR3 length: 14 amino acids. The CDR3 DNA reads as TGTGCCAGCTCACCAGGAGCCTCTGGAAACACCATATATTTT. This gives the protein CASSPGASGNTIYF.

The CDR3: CSVAEGNQPQHF. CDR3 nucleotide sequence: TGCAGCGTTGCGGAGGGCAATCAGCCCCAGCATTTT. The rearrangement joins TRBV29-1 to TRBJ1-5; the D is unclear. The length of the CDR3 is 12 residues. CDR1 SQVTM and CDR2 ANQGSEA come from the germline V gene. V lost 4 bases and J 2 bases, leaving 6 bases between the germline ends.

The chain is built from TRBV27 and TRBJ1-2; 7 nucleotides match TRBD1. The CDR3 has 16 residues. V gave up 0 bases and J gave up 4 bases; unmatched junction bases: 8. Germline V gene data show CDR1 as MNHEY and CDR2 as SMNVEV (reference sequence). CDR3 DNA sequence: TGTGCCAGCAGTTTATCACAGGGGCCCCAACTCTATGGCTACACCTTC. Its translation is CASSLSQGPQLYGYTF.

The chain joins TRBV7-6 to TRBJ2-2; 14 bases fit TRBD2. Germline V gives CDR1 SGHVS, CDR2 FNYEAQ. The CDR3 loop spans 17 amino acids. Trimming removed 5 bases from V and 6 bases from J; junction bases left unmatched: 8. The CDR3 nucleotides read TGTGCCAGCAGCCCCAGGACTAGCGGGAGGTGGGCCGGGGAGCTGTTTTTT. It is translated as CASSPRTSGRWAGELFF. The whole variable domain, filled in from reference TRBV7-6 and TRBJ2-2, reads GAGVSQSPRYKVTKRGQDVALRCDPISGHVSLYWYRQALGQGPEFLTYFNYEAQQDKSGLPNDRFSAERPEGSISTLTIQRTEQRDSAMYRCASSPRTSGRWAGELFFGEGSRLTVL.

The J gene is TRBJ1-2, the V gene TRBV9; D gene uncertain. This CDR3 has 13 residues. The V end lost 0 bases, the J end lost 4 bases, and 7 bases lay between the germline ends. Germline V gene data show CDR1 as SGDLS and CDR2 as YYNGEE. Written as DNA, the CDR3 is TGTGCCAGCAGCGTAGGGCTTTTCTATGGCTACACCTTC. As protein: CASSVGLFYGYTF.

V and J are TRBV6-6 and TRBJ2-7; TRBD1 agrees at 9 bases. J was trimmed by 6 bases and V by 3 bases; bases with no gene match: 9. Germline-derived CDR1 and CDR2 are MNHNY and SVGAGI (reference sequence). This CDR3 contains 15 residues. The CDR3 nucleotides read TGTGCCAGCAGTTATTCCGGGACAGGGTATATCGAGCAGTACTTC. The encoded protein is CASSYSGTGYIEQYF.